The clone carrying this T cell receptor (beta chain) occurred many times. Its antigen is as yet unknown. In TCRdb, the multiplex PCR reads were re-called with MiXCR into one record per CDR3 protein. Here the sample spans nearly 200,000 distinct CDR3 sequences, over 25% being singletons. Breast cancer patients provided tissue from their axillary draining lymph nodes. The sample belongs to a study of breast tumors, draining lymph nodes, adjacent tissues. Regarding the study as a whole: Luminal-like breast cancer showed significantly greater tumor-nontumor repertoire similarity than basal-like breast cancer did.

This CDR3 region has 13 residues. Trimming cost V 1 base and J 5 bases, with 11 bases left between them. In germline, CDR1 is DFQATT, CDR2 SNEGSKA (reference sequence). The genes are TRBV20-1 and TRBJ1-2, with D perhaps matching TRBD1 (5 bases). The sample taken for sequencing was axillary lymph node tissue. The receptor comes from a female donor with breast cancer. Some clones in this sample may be carry-over from other donors' samples. The chain's CDR3 is CSARVDGGYGYTF. Written as DNA, the CDR3 is TGCAGTGCTAGAGTAGATGGGGGTTATGGCTACACCTTC.